Below, 9 T cell receptor beta chains from the same sample are listed, as sequenced in a study of shared clonotypes between healthy human individuals. Sequencing was performed with immunoSEQ multiplex PCR; in TCRdb, only in-frame clones are kept and a portion is missing. The sample has approximately 2,300,000 clones, 80% to 95% seen once. The sample was naive CD4+ T cells from PBMCs. This sample's subset: CD45RA+ positively selected. The receptors were gathered from a man aged 18-30 years in good health. Some clones in this sample may be carry-over from other donors' samples.

Details on this clone: This specimen includes other DNA sequences encoding the same CDR3. This sequence joins TRBV7-9 and TRBJ1-1; D unresolved. Germline V lookup: CDR1 SEHNR, CDR2 FQNEAQ (reference sequence). The CDR3 length is 14 residues. Trimming left V 2 bases short and J 1 base short, with 8 bases between. The chain's CDR3 is CASSLRASNTEAFF. For the CDR3, the DNA is TGTGCCAGCAGCTTACGAGCGTCGAACACTGAAGCTTTCTTT. The entire variable domain, with the rest obtained from reference TRBV7-9 and TRBJ1-1, is as follows: DTGVSQNPRHKITKRGQNVTFRCDPISEHNRLYWYRQTLGQGPEFLTYFQNEAQLEKSRLLSDRFSAERPKGSFSTLEIQRTEQGDSAMYLCASSLRASNTEAFFGQGTRLTVV.

The V call is TRBV19, the J call TRBJ2-7; D call uncertain. From germline, CDR1 is LNHDA and CDR2 SQIVND (reference sequence). V was clipped by 4 bases and J by 6 bases, with 13 bases between them. This CDR3 has 13 amino acids. The CDR3 bases are TGTGCCAGTAGTACCGCCGGCGGATTCGAGCAGTACTTC. It codes for CASSTAGGFEQYF.

This chain joins TRBV5-1 and TRBJ1-1, with 10 bases identical to TRBD1. Germline loops: CDR1 SGHRS, CDR2 YFSETQ. The CDR3 spans 15 residues. The V gene end was trimmed by 4 bases and the J gene end by 5 bases; junction bases not matched to a gene: 8. In nucleotides, the CDR3 is TGCGCCAGCAGCGGCGGACAGGGGGGAGGAACTGAAGCTTTCTTT. Amino acid sequence: CASSGGQGGGTEAFF.

The chain joins TRBV27 to TRBJ1-5, with D perhaps matching TRBD1 (5 bases). Trimming removed 1 base at V and 2 bases at J, with 12 bases between. The CDR3 has 16 residues. Germline V gives CDR1 MNHEY, CDR2 SMNVEV (reference sequence). This CDR3 is CASSLLGQGGNQPQHF. The CDR3 DNA reads TGTGCCAGCAGTTTATTGGGCCAGGGTGGCAATCAGCCCCAGCATTTT.

This clone has a single count. The chain combines TRBV6-5 with TRBJ2-2; either TRBD1 or TRBD2 may supply D (5 bases each). CDR1 is MNHEY, CDR2 SVGAGI, per germline. The CDR3 spans 15 residues. Trimming cost V 9 bases and J 4 bases, with 18 bases left between them. The CDR3 DNA reads as TGTGCCAGTCGGGGCATACGTACTGGCACCGGGGAGCTGTTTTTT. It translates to CASRGIRTGTGELFF.

The rearrangement links TRBV6-5 to TRBJ2-3; D remains unclear. With 6 bases removed from V and 3 bases from J, the gap between germline ends came to 10 bases. CDR3 size: 13 residues. Germline loops: CDR1 MNHEY, CDR2 SVGAGI. CDR3 in amino acids: CASRFRATDTQYF. CDR3 nucleotide sequence: TGTGCCAGCAGGTTCCGTGCTACAGATACGCAGTATTTT.

Remarks on this clone: Different DNA sequences within this sample yield the same CDR3. The rearrangement joins TRBV6-6 to TRBJ1-1; D uncertain. The ends were cut back, 5 bases at V and 0 bases at J, with 4 bases in the middle. The CDR3 length is 12 residues. CDR1 MNHNY and CDR2 SVGAGI come from the germline V gene (reference sequence). CDR3 coding DNA: TGTGCCAGCAGTAGGGTGAACACTGAAGCTTTCTTT. The encoded protein is CASSRVNTEAFF.

The chain employs TRBV5-4 and TRBJ1-4, with D unresolved. The CDR3 totals 15 residues. V was cut by 1 base and J by 0 bases, with 7 bases left in between. CDR1 SGHNT and CDR2 YYREEE come from the germline V gene (reference sequence). CDR3 residues: CASSLKSATNEKLFF. The CDR3 region has the DNA TGTGCCAGCAGCTTGAAAAGTGCAACTAATGAAAAACTGTTTTTT.

On this clone itself: Within the sample, other DNA sequences also encode this same CDR3. CDR3 nucleotides: TGCGCCAGCAGCGCGGACAGGCTGAACACTGAAGCTTTCTTT. Translating it yields CASSADRLNTEAFF. The chain links TRBV5-1 to TRBJ1-1; 7 bases map to TRBD1. CDR3 size: 14 residues. V lost 4 bases to trimming and J lost 0 bases; unmatched junction nucleotides: 3. Germline V gives CDR1 SGHRS, CDR2 YFSETQ.